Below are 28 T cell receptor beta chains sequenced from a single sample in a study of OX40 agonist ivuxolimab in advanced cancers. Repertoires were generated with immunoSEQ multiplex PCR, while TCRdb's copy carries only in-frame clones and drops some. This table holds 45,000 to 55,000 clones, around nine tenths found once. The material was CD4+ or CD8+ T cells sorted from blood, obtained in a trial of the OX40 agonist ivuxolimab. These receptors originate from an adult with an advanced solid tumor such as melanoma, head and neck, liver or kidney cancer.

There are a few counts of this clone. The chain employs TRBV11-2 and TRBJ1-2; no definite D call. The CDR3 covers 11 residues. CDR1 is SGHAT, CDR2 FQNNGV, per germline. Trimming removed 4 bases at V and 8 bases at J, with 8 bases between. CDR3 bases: TGTGCCAGCAGCTCCCGGGGAGGCTACACCTTC. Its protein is CASSSRGGYTF.

In nucleotides, the CDR3 is TGTGCCAGCAGCTTGGCCCGAGGGCTCGAGCAGTACTTC. It yields the protein CASSLARGLEQYF. The V gene is TRBV5-4, the J gene TRBJ2-7; tentatively, D is TRBD2 (5 bases). In germline, CDR1 is SGHNT, CDR2 YYREEE (reference sequence). This CDR3 region has 13 residues. V lost 0 bases to trimming and J lost 6 bases, with 10 bases between them.

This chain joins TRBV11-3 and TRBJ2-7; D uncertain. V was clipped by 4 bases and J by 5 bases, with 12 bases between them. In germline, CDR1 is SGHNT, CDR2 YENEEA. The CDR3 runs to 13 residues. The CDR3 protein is CASSSGPLNEQYF. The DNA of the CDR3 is TGTGCCAGCAGCTCTGGGCCTCTTAACGAGCAGTACTTC.

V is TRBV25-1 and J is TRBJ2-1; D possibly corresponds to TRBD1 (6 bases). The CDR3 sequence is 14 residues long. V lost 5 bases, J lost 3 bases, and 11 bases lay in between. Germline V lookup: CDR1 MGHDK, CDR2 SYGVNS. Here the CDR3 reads CASSNQDSYNEQFF. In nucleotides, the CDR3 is TGTGCCAGCAGTAACCAGGACAGCTACAATGAGCAGTTCTTC.

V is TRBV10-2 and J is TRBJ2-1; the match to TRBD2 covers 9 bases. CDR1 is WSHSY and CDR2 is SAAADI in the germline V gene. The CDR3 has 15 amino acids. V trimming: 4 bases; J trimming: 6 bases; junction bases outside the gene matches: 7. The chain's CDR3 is CASSGGASGINEQFF. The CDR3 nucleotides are TGCGCCAGCAGTGGGGGGGCTAGCGGGATCAATGAGCAGTTCTTC.

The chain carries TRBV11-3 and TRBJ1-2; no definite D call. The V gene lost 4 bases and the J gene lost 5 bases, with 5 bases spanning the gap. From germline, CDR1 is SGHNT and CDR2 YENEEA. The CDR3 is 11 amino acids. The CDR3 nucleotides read TGTGCCAGCAGCTCAGTATATGGCTACACCTTC. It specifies CASSSVYGYTF.

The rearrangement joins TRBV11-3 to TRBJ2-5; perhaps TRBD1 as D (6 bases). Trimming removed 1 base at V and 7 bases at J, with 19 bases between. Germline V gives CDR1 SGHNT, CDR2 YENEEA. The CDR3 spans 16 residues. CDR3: CASSLALSTGMGTQYF. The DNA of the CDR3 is TGTGCCAGCAGCTTAGCCCTATCAACAGGGATGGGGACCCAGTACTTC.

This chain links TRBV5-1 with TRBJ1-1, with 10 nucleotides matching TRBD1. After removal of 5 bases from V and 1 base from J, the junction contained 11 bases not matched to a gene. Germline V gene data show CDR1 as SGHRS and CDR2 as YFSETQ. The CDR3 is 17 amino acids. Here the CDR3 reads CASSSGTGAFRNTEAFF. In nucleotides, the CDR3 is TGCGCCAGCAGTTCCGGGACAGGGGCCTTCAGGAACACTGAAGCTTTCTTT.

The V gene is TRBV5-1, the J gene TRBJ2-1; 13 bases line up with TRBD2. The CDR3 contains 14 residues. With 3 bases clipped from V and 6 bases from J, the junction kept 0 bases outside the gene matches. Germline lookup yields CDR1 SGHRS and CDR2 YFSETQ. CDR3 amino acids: CASSWTSGSNEQFF. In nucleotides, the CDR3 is TGCGCCAGCAGCTGGACTAGCGGGAGCAATGAGCAGTTCTTC.

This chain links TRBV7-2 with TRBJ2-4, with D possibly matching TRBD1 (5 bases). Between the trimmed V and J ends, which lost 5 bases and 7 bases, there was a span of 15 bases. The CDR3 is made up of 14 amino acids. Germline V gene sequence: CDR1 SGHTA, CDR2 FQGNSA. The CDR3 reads CASSLPGSPNIQYF. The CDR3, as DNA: TGTGCCAGCAGCCTCCCAGGGTCACCGAACATTCAGTACTTC.

DNA of the CDR3: TGTGCCAGTAGTTCACAATTCACCGGGGAGCTGTTTTTT. Translation gives CASSSQFTGELFF. The chain uses TRBV19 and TRBJ2-2; D call uncertain. The V gene's germline CDR1 is LNHDA and CDR2 SQIVND (reference sequence). The CDR3 is 13 amino acids. V lost 5 bases to trimming and J lost 4 bases, with 8 bases between them.

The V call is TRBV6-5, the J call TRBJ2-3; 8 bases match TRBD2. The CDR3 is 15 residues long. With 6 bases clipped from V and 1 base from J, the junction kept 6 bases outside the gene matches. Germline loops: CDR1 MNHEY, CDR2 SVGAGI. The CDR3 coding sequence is TGTGCCAGCAGCGCCGGGACTAGGGGCACAGATACGCAGTATTTT. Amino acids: CASSAGTRGTDTQYF.

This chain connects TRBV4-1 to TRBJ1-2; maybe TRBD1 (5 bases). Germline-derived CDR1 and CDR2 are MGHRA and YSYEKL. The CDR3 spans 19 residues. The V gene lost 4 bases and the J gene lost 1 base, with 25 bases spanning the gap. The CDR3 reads CASSPEVFRVRANNYGYTF. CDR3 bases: TGCGCCAGCAGCCCAGAAGTGTTCAGGGTAAGGGCGAATAACTATGGCTACACCTTC.

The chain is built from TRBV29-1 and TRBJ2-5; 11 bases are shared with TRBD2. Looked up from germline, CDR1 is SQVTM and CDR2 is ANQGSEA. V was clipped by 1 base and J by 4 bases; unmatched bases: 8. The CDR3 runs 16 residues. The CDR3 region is CSVEGLAGGLLETQYF. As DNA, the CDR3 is TGCAGCGTTGAAGGTCTAGCGGGAGGCCTCCTAGAGACCCAGTACTTC.

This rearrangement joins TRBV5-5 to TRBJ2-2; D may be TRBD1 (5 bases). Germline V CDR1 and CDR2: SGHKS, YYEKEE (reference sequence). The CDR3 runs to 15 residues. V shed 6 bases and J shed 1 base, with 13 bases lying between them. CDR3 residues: CASTLGALNTGELFF. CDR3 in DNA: TGTGCCAGCACCTTAGGGGCTCTGAACACCGGGGAGCTGTTTTTT.

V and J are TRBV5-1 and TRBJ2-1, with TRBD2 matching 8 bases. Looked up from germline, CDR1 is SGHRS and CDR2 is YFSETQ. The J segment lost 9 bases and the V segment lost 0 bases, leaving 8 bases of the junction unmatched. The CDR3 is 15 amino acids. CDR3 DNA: TGCGCCAGCAGCTTGGATCCCAGCGGGAGTGCTGAGCAGTTCTTC. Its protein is CASSLDPSGSAEQFF.

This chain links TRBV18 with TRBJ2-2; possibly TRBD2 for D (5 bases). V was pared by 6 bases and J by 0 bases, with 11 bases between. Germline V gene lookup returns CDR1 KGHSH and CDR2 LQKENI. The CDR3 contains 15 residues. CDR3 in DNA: TGTGCCAGCTCTTCGGACTCGTCGAACACCGGGGAGCTGTTTTTT. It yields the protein CASSSDSSNTGELFF.

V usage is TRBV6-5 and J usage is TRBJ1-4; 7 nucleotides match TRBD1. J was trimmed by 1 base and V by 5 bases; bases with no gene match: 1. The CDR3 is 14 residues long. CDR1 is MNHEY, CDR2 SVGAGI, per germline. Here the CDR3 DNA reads TGTGCCAGCAGTCAGGGGGTAACTAATGAAAAACTGTTTTTT. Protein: CASSQGVTNEKLFF.

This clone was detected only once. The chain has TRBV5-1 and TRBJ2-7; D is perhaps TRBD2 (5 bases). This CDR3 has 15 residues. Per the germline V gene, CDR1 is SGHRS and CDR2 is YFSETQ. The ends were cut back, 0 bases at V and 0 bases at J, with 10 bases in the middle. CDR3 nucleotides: TGCGCCAGCAGCTTGGATAGCGCTTCCTCCTACGAGCAGTACTTC. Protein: CASSLDSASSYEQYF.

CDR3 sequence (DNA): TGTGCCAGCTCACCACCCACTGGAAACACCATATATTTT. As protein: CASSPPTGNTIYF. The chain carries TRBV18 and TRBJ1-3, with unresolved D. Germline loops: CDR1 KGHSH, CDR2 LQKENI. V was cut by 0 bases and J by 2 bases, with 2 bases left in between. CDR3 length equals 13 residues. The full variable domain, in which reference TRBV18 and TRBJ1-3 provide the parts outside the CDR3, is NAGVMQNPRHLVRRRGQEARLRCSPMKGHSHVYWYRQLPEEGLKFMVYLQKENIIDESGMPKERFSAEFPKEGPSILRIQQVVRGDSAAYFCASSPPTGNTIYFGEGSWLTVV.

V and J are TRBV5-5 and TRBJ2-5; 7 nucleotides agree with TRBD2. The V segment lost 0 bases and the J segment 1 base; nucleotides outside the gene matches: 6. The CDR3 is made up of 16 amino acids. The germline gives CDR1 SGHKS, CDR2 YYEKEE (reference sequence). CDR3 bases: TGTGCCAGCAGCTTGGTCTCGGGAGGTCTCCAAGAGACCCAGTACTTC. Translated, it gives CASSLVSGGLQETQYF. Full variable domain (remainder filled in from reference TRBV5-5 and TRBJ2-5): DAGVTQSPTHLIKTRGQQVTLRCSPISGHKSVSWYQQVLGQGPQFIFQYYEKEERGRGNFPDRFSARQFPNYSSELNVNALLLGDSALYLCASSLVSGGLQETQYFGPGTRLLVL.

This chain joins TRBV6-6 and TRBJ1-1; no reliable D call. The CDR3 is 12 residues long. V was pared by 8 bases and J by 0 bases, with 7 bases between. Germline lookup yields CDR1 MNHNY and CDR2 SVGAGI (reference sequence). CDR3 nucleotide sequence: TGTGCCAGCTGCGGGGTGAACACTGAAGCTTTCTTT. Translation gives CASCGVNTEAFF.

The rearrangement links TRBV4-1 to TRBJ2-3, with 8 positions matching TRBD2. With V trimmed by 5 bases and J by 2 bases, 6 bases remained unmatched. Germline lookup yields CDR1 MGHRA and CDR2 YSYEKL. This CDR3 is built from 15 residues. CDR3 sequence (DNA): TGCGCCAGCAGCGGCTCACTAGCGGCCACAGATACGCAGTATTTT. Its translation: CASSGSLAATDTQYF.

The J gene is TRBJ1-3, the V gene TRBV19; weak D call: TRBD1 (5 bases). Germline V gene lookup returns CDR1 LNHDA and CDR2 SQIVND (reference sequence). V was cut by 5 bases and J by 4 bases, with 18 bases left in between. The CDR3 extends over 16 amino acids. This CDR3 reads CASSPGTHLGGNTIYF. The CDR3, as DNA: TGTGCCAGTAGTCCCGGGACTCATTTGGGAGGAAACACCATATATTTT.

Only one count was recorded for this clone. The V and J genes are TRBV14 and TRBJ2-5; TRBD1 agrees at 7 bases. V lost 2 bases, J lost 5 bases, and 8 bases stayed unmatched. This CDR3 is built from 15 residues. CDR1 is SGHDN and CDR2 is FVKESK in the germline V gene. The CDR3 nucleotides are TGTGCCAGCAGCCAAATACAGGGGACGTCGGAGACCCAGTACTTC. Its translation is CASSQIQGTSETQYF.

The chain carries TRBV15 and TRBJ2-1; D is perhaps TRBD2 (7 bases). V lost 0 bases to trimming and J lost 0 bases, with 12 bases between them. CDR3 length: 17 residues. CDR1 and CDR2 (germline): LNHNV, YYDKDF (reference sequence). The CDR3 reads CATSRDWEGGSYNEQFF. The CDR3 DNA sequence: TGTGCCACCAGCAGAGATTGGGAGGGGGGCTCCTACAATGAGCAGTTCTTC.

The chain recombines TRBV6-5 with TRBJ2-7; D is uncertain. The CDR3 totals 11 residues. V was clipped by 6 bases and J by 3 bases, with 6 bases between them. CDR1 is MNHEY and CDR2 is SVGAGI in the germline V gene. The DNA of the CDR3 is TGTGCCAGCAGGACTGGCTACGAGCAGTACTTC. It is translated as CASRTGYEQYF.

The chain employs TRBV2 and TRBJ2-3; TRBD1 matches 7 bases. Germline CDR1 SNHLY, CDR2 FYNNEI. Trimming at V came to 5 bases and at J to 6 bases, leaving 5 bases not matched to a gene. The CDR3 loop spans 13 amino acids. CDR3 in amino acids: CASSPNRGDTQYF. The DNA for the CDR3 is TGTGCCAGCAGTCCAAACAGGGGTGATACGCAGTATTTT.